Presented here are 27 T cell receptor beta chains from one specimen sequenced in a study of OX40 agonist ivuxolimab in advanced cancers. Generated by immunoSEQ multiplex PCR, the TCRdb table keeps only in-frame clones and is missing some. The sample records tens of thousands of clones, 81% being singletons. Sequences were derived from CD4+ or CD8+ T cells sorted from blood, sampled in a trial of the OX40 agonist ivuxolimab. These receptors were taken from an adult with an advanced solid tumor such as melanoma, head and neck, liver or kidney cancer.

The chain couples TRBV6-1 to TRBJ1-4; unclear D gene. Trimming took 3 bases from V and 4 from J, leaving 12 bases between them. Germline lookup yields CDR1 MNHNS and CDR2 SASEGT. The CDR3 has 15 residues. The CDR3 loop is CASSDELGYNEKLFF. The CDR3 nucleotides are TGTGCCAGCAGTGACGAGTTGGGGTATAATGAAAAACTGTTTTTT.

The gene calls are TRBV28 and TRBJ1-1; D is unresolved. CDR3 size: 13 residues. V was pared by 2 bases and J by 3 bases, with 7 bases between. CDR1 is MDHEN and CDR2 is SYDVKM in the germline V gene. The DNA of the CDR3 is TGTGCCAGCAGTTTAAAAGGCTACACTGAAGCTTTCTTT. It codes for CASSLKGYTEAFF.

The chain uses TRBV15 and TRBJ2-1; no firm D call. The CDR3 extends over 13 amino acids. Germline values: CDR1 LNHNV, CDR2 YYDKDF (reference sequence). V lost 1 base and J lost 10, with 11 bases in between. The CDR3 is CATSRVSSWEQFF. The CDR3 DNA is TGTGCCACCAGCAGAGTAAGCTCTTGGGAGCAGTTCTTC.

The chain employs TRBV5-1 and TRBJ1-6; D remains ambiguous. The CDR3 runs to 12 residues. V was cut by 4 bases and J by 8 bases, with 7 bases left in between. CDR1 and CDR2 (germline): SGHRS, YFSETQ. CDR3 nucleotide sequence: TGCGCCAGCAGCCAATACGATTCACCCCTCCACTTT. It codes for CASSQYDSPLHF.

V gene TRBV5-4 combines with J gene TRBJ2-7, with D uncertain. This CDR3 contains 13 residues. The ends were cut back, 1 base at V and 1 base at J, with 6 bases in the middle. Germline values: CDR1 SGHNT, CDR2 YYREEE (reference sequence). In nucleotides, the CDR3 is TGTGCCAGCAGCTTGTCTCGGTCCTACGAGCAGTACTTC. Translation: CASSLSRSYEQYF.

This chain connects TRBV11-2 to TRBJ1-1; D may be TRBD1 (6 bases). Germline-derived CDR1 and CDR2 are SGHAT and FQNNGV. Trimming left V 5 bases short and J 0 bases short, with 22 bases between. The CDR3 runs to 18 residues. The CDR3 loop is CASSRRVGGQVMNTEAFF. The CDR3 region has the DNA TGTGCCAGCAGCCGTCGGGTGGGGGGGCAAGTGATGAACACTGAAGCTTTCTTT. The complete variable domain, with remaining parts taken from reference TRBV11-2 and TRBJ1-1, reads EAGVAQSPRYKIIEKRQSVAFWCNPISGHATLYWYQQILGQGPKLLIQFQNNGVVDDSQLPKDRFSAERLKGVDSTLKIQPAKLEDSAVYLCASSRRVGGQVMNTEAFFGQGTRLTVV.

This chain connects TRBV23-1 to TRBJ2-7, with 9 bases that match TRBD2. TRBV23-1 is sorted into the ORF group, with uncertain function. The J segment lost 2 bases and the V segment lost 0 bases, leaving 14 bases of the junction unmatched. This CDR3 contains 19 residues. DNA for the CDR3: TGCGCCAGCAGTCAATCGGCAGATGTAGTAGGCGGGAGGGCCTACGAGCAGTACTTC. Amino acids: CASSQSADVVGGRAYEQYF.

V and J are TRBV11-3 and TRBJ2-3; tentatively, D is TRBD2 (5 bases). Per the germline V gene, CDR1 is SGHNT and CDR2 is YENEEA. The CDR3 runs 13 residues. V gave up 1 base and J gave up 4 bases, with 6 bases separating them. The DNA of the CDR3 is TGTGCCAGCAGCTTAGGGAGGTCAGATACGCAGTATTTT. Translated, it gives CASSLGRSDTQYF. The whole variable domain, filled in from reference TRBV11-3 and TRBJ2-3, reads EAGVVQSPRYKIIEKKQPVAFWCNPISGHNTLYWYLQNLGQGPELLIRYENEEAVDDSQLPKDRFSAERLKGVDSTLKIQPAELGDSAVYLCASSLGRSDTQYFGPGTRLTVL.

Written as DNA, the CDR3 is TGTGCCAGCAGCCACCGGGACAGGGGGAGAAACACCATATATTTT. It is translated as CASSHRDRGRNTIYF. The genes are TRBV5-4 and TRBJ1-3; the match to TRBD1 covers 11 bases. There are 15 residues in the CDR3. The V segment lost 4 bases and the J segment 5 bases; nucleotides outside the gene matches: 5. From germline, CDR1 is SGHNT and CDR2 YYREEE (reference sequence).

The chain is built from TRBV5-1 and TRBJ1-1; D may be TRBD1 (6 bases). CDR3 length: 15 amino acids. Germline V gene sequence: CDR1 SGHRS, CDR2 YFSETQ. V lost 0 bases and J 4 bases, leaving 13 bases between the germline ends. The CDR3 region has the DNA TGCGCCAGCAGCTTGGGGCGGGGGGCGACCACTGAAGCTTTCTTT. Encoded protein: CASSLGRGATTEAFF.

Here the CDR3 reads CASSERGPMRNEQFF. The CDR3 DNA sequence: TGTGCCAGTAGCGAGCGGGGGCCAATGAGGAATGAGCAGTTCTTC. The rearrangement uses TRBV7-2 and TRBJ2-1; 8 bases match TRBD2. This CDR3 has 15 residues. The junction had 14 bases not matched to a gene; V was cut back by 9 bases and J by 7 bases. The V gene's germline CDR1 is SGHTA and CDR2 FQGNSA.

The rearrangement joins TRBV9 to TRBJ1-2; D is perhaps TRBD1 (5 bases). V was clipped by 4 bases and J by 4 bases, with 17 bases between them. Germline values: CDR1 SGDLS, CDR2 YYNGEE. This CDR3 region has 15 residues. CDR3 residues: CASSPHTTDSYGYTF. Here the CDR3 DNA reads TGTGCCAGCAGCCCCCACACGACAGACTCCTATGGCTACACCTTC.

This clone appeared a single time. DNA of the CDR3: TGTGCCAGCAGCTTAAAGGGAGCAAAAACCTACAATGAGCAGTTCTTC. Its protein is CASSLKGAKTYNEQFF. The rearrangement links TRBV7-3 to TRBJ2-1, with D tentatively TRBD2 (5 bases). Germline V gene lookup returns CDR1 SGHTA and CDR2 FQGTGA. V lost 1 base and J lost 2, with 12 bases in between. The CDR3 contains 16 residues.

This sequence joins TRBV30 and TRBJ2-7; 15 bases match TRBD2. Trimming took 2 bases from V and 4 from J; bases not matched to a gene: 6. Per the germline V gene, CDR1 is GTSNPN and CDR2 is SVGIG (reference sequence). The CDR3 length is 16 residues. The CDR3 reads CAWSIPGLAGGYEQYF. The CDR3 region has the DNA TGTGCCTGGAGTATACCGGGACTAGCGGGGGGTTACGAGCAGTACTTC.

The chain couples TRBV6-6 to TRBJ1-1; no clear D. The CDR3 has 16 amino acids. The germline CDR1 and CDR2 sequences are MNHNY and SVGAGI (reference sequence). Trimming removed 2 bases from V and 4 bases from J, with 17 bases in between. As DNA, the CDR3 is TGTGCCAGCAGTTACAAAGGCACTCGATGGAGCACTGAAGCTTTCTTT. It specifies CASSYKGTRWSTEAFF.

V is TRBV7-2 and J is TRBJ2-7; the D is unclear. V dropped 2 bases and J dropped 4 bases, with 12 bases sitting between them. Germline CDR1 is SGHTA and CDR2 is FQGNSA. The CDR3 extends over 14 amino acids. CDR3 in DNA: TGTGCCAGCAGCTTATATAGTCTTGGGTACGAGCAGTACTTC. Its translation is CASSLYSLGYEQYF.

The chain has TRBV5-6 and TRBJ1-4; no reliable D call. Germline CDR1 is SGHDT and CDR2 is YYEEEE. CDR3 length: 16 amino acids. The germline V and J ends were trimmed by 0 bases and 3 bases, with 12 bases remaining between them. The CDR3 sequence is CASSLAWAGSNEKLFF. The CDR3 DNA sequence: TGTGCCAGCAGCTTGGCCTGGGCGGGATCTAATGAAAAACTGTTTTTT.

The sample holds a few counts of this clone. This rearrangement joins TRBV6-5 to TRBJ2-4; no firm D call. V dropped 4 bases and J dropped 4 bases, with 8 bases sitting between them. Germline lookup yields CDR1 MNHEY and CDR2 SVGAGI. This CDR3 has 13 residues. The CDR3 reads CASSSSVKNIQYF. In DNA, the CDR3 is TGTGCCAGCAGTTCATCGGTTAAAAACATTCAGTACTTC.

The rearrangement joins TRBV11-2 to TRBJ2-1; 8 positions match TRBD1. CDR1 and CDR2 (germline): SGHAT, FQNNGV. CDR3 size: 14 residues. J lost 6 bases, V lost 7 bases, and 8 bases had no gene match. The CDR3 bases are TGTGCCAGCACGCTGGACAGGGTCCCCAATGAGCAGTTCTTC. As protein: CASTLDRVPNEQFF.

The chain combines TRBV5-1 with TRBJ2-2; D remains ambiguous. With 0 bases removed from V and 1 base from J, the gap between germline ends came to 1 base. CDR3 length: 13 residues. The germline V gene encodes CDR1 SGHRS and CDR2 YFSETQ. The CDR3 nucleotides read TGCGCCAGCAGCTTGGGGAACACCGGGGAGCTGTTTTTT. It codes for CASSLGNTGELFF.

The CDR3 region has the DNA TGTGCCAGCAGCAAAGCAAGCGGCGTCGCCGGGGAGACCCAGTACTTC. Protein sequence: CASSKASGVAGETQYF. V is TRBV21-1 and J is TRBJ2-5; the table's D call of TRBD2 was not tested on the DNA. TRBV21-1 is deemed a pseudogene. The CDR3 runs to 16 residues.

The genes are TRBV7-8 and TRBJ2-7, with D possibly being TRBD2 (6 bases). V lost 3 bases, J lost 7 bases, and 10 bases lay in between. Germline CDR1 reads SGHVS; CDR2 reads FQNEAQ. This CDR3 region has 12 residues. The CDR3 bases are TGTGCCAGCAGCTTTGGGGCGGGGGAGCAGTACTTC. Translated: CASSFGAGEQYF.

This clone was detected only a few times. The J gene is TRBJ2-3, the V gene TRBV4-1; 10 positions agree with TRBD2. The CDR3 spans 16 residues. Looked up from germline, CDR1 is MGHRA and CDR2 is YSYEKL. The J segment lost 6 bases and the V segment lost 0 bases, leaving 6 bases of the junction unmatched. This chain's CDR3 is CASSQEWLAGADTQYF. The DNA for the CDR3 is TGCGCCAGCAGCCAAGAATGGCTAGCGGGGGCCGATACGCAGTATTTT.

V and J are TRBV2 and TRBJ2-3, with TRBD2 identical over 13 bases. V trimming: 6 bases; J trimming: 5 bases; junction bases outside the gene matches: 8. The CDR3 totals 16 residues. Germline lookup yields CDR1 SNHLY and CDR2 FYNNEI. CDR3 nucleotide sequence: TGTGCCAGCAGCGGACTAGCGGGGGCCCCGGGAGATACGCAGTATTTT. Residues: CASSGLAGAPGDTQYF.

This clone was picked up a small number of times. This chain uses TRBV28 with TRBJ2-6; D unclear. The CDR3 consists of 15 residues. V lost 4 bases, J lost 0 bases, and 7 bases lay in between. Germline V gene sequence: CDR1 MDHEN, CDR2 SYDVKM. The CDR3 protein is CASSSTISGANVLTF. For the CDR3, the DNA is TGTGCCAGCAGTTCGACAATCTCTGGGGCCAACGTCCTGACTTTC.

The gene calls are TRBV30 and TRBJ1-5; no clear D. CDR3 length equals 13 residues. CDR1 and CDR2 (germline): GTSNPN, SVGIG (reference sequence). V shed 0 bases and J shed 5 bases, with 8 bases lying between them. The CDR3 bases are TGTGCCTGGAGTGTTAGCGCCTATCAGCCCCAGCATTTT. Residues: CAWSVSAYQPQHF.

The gene calls are TRBV4-2 and TRBJ2-1; 7 nucleotides match TRBD1. This CDR3 has 16 residues. Germline V CDR1 and CDR2: LGHNA, YNFKEQ. V was pared by 0 bases and J by 3 bases, with 5 bases of the junction left unmatched. This CDR3 is CASSQDTGQIYNEQFF. The CDR3 region has the DNA TGTGCCAGCAGCCAAGATACGGGACAGATCTACAATGAGCAGTTCTTC.